This T cell receptor beta chain was identified in a study of T cell responses to AZD1222 COVID-19 vaccine. Method: immunoSEQ multiplex PCR; TCRdb's copy keeps in-frame clones and lacks some. The sample lists about 110,000 clones, roughly 87% occurring once. The sample consisted of peripheral blood, taken on day 0 of AZD1222 vaccination. This TCR was recovered from an adult in good health.

In nucleotides, the CDR3 is TGTGCCAGCAGTTTATTTCGGACGGGGAGCGGGGAGCTGTTTTTT. Protein product: CASSLFRTGSGELFF. The chain couples TRBV27 to TRBJ2-2; TRBD2 might be the D (5 bases). The CDR3 has 15 amino acids. V was clipped by 1 base and J by 7 bases, with 13 bases between them. Germline loops: CDR1 MNHEY, CDR2 SMNVEV (reference sequence).